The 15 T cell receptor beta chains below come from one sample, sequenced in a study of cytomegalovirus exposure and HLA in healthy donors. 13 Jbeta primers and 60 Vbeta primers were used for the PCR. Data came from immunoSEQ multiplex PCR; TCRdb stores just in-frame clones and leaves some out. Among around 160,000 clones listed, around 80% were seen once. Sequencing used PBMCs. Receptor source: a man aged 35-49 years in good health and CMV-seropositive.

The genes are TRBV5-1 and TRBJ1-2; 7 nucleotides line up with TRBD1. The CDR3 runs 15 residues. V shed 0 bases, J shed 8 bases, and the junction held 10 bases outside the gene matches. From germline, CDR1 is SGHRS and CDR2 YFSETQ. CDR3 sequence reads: CASSLVISGGIGYTF. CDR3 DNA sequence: TGCGCCAGCAGCTTGGTAATTTCAGGGGGGATCGGCTACACCTTC.

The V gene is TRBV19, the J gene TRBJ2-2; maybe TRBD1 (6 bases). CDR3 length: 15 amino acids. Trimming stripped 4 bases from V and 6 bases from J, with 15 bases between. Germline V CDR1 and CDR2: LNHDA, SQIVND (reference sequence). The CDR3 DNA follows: TGTGCCAGTAGTAACAGGGTTTTGAGTCCCGGGGAGCTGTTTTTT. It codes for CASSNRVLSPGELFF. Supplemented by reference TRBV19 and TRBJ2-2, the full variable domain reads DGGITQSPKYLFRKEGQNVTLSCEQNLNHDAMYWYRQDPGQGLRLIYYSQIVNDFQKGDIAEGYSVSREKKESFPLTVTSAQKNPTAFYLCASSNRVLSPGELFFGEGSRLTVL.

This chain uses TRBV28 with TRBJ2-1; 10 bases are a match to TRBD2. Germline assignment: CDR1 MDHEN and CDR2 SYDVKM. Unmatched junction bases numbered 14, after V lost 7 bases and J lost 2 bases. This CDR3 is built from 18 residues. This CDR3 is CASTRGLAITTTYNEQFF. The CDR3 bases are TGTGCCAGCACTCGGGGACTAGCGATCACCACCACCTACAATGAGCAGTTCTTC.

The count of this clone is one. The CDR3 DNA follows: TGTGCCAGCAGCCTCCGCGGGGGGACAGTAACAGATACGCAGTATTTT. It is translated as CASSLRGGTVTDTQYF. J is TRBJ2-3 and V is TRBV9, with TRBD2 as a possible D gene (8 bases). Trimming pared 4 bases from V and 3 bases from J, leaving 18 bases between. The germline CDR1 and CDR2 sequences are SGDLS and YYNGEE. This CDR3 spans 16 amino acids.

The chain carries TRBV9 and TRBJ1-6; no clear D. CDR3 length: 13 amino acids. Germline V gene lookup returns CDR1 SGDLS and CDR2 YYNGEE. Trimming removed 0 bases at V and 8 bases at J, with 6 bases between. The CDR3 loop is CASSVDNDSPLHF. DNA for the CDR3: TGTGCCAGCAGCGTAGATAATGATTCACCCCTCCACTTT.

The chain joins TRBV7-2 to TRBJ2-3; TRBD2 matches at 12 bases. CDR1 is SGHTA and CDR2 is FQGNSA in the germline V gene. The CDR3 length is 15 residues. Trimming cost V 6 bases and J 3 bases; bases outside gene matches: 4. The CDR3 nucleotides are TGTGCCAGCAGTGCCGGGACTAGCGGGACAGATACGCAGTATTTT. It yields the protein CASSAGTSGTDTQYF. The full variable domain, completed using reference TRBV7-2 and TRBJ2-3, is GAGVSQSPSNKVTEKGKDVELRCDPISGHTALYWYRQSLGQGLEFLIYFQGNSAPDKSGLPSDRFSAERTGGSVSTLTIQRTQQEDSAVYLCASSAGTSGTDTQYFGPGTRLTVL.

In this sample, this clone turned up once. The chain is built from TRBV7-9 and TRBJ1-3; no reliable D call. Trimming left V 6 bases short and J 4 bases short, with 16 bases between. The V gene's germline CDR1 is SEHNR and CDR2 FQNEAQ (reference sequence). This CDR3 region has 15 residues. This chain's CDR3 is CASRSWKTSGNTIYF. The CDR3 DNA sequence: TGTGCCAGCAGATCTTGGAAGACTAGCGGAAACACCATATATTTT.

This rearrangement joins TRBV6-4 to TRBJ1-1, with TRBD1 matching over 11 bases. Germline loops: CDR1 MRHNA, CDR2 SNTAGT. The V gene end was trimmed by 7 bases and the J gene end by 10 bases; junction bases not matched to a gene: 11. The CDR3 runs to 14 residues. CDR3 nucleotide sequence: TGTGCCAGCATACGGACAGGGGGCTCCCCCGGAGCTTTCTTT. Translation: CASIRTGGSPGAFF.

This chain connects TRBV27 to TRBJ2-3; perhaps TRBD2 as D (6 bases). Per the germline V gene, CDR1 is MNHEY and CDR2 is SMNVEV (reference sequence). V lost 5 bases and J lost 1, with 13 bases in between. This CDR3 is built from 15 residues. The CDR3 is CASSITRRGTDTQYF. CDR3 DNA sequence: TGTGCCAGCAGTATAACTAGGAGGGGCACAGATACGCAGTATTTT.

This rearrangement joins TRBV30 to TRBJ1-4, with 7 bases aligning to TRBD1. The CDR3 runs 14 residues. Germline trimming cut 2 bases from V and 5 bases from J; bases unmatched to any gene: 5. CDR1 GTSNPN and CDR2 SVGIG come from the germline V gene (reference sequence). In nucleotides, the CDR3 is TGTGCCTGGAGTACGACAGGGTTAAATGAAAAACTGTTTTTT. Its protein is CAWSTTGLNEKLFF.

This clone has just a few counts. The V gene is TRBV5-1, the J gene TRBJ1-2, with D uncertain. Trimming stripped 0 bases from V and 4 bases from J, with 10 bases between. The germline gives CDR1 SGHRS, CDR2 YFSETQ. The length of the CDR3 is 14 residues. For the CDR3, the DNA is TGCGCCAGCAGCTTGGCACCGGGAGGCTATGGCTACACCTTC. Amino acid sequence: CASSLAPGGYGYTF.

The DNA for the CDR3 is TGTGCCAGCAGCCCTACTGCGGGACCCTCGCGTAGGCAGTTCTTC. It codes for CASSPTAGPSRRQFF. The chain couples TRBV7-3 to TRBJ2-1, with D tentatively TRBD2 (6 bases). This CDR3 contains 15 residues. Germline V gene sequence: CDR1 SGHTA, CDR2 FQGTGA. The germline V and J ends were trimmed by 5 bases and 12 bases, with 23 bases remaining between them.

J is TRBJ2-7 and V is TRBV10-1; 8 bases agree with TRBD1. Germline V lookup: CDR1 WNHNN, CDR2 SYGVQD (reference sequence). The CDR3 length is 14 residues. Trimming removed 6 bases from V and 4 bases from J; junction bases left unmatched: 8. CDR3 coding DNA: TGCGCCAGCAGCGATGGGACAGGAGTATACGAGCAGTACTTC. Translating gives CASSDGTGVYEQYF.

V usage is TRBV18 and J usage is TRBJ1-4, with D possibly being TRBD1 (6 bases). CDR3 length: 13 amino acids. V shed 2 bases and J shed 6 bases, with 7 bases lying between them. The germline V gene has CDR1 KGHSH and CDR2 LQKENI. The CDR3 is CASSPNRDEKLFF. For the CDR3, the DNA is TGTGCCAGCTCACCAAACAGGGATGAAAAACTGTTTTTT.

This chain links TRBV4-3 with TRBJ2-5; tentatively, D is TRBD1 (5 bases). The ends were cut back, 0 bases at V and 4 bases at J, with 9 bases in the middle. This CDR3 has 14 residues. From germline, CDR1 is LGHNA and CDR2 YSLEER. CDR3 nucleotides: TGCGCCAGCAGCCAAGAAGGGGATGGAGAGACCCAGTACTTC. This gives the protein CASSQEGDGETQYF.